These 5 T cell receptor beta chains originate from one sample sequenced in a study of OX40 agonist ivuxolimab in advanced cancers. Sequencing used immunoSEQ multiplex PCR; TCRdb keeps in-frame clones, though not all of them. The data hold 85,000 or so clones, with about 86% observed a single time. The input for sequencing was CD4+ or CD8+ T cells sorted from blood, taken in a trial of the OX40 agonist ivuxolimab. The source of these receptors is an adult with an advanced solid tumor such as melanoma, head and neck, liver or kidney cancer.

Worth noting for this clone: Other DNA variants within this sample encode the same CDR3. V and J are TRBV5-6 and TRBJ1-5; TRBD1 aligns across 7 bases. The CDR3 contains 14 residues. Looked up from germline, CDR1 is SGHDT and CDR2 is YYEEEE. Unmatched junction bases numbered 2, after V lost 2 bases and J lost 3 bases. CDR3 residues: CASSFGQANQPQHF. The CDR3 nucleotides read TGTGCCAGCAGCTTCGGACAGGCCAATCAGCCCCAGCATTTT.

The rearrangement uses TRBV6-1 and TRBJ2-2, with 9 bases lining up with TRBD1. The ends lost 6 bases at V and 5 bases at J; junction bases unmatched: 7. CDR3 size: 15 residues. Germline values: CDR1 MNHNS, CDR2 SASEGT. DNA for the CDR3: TGTGCCAGCAGGATCTCCGGGACAGGGACCGGGGAGCTGTTTTTT. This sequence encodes CASRISGTGTGELFF.

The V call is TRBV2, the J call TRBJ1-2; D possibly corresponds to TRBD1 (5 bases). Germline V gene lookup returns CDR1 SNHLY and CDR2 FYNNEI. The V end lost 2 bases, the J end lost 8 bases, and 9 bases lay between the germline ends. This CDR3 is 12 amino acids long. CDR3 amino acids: CASSEIEGGYTF. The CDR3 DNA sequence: TGTGCCAGCAGTGAAATTGAGGGGGGCTACACCTTC.

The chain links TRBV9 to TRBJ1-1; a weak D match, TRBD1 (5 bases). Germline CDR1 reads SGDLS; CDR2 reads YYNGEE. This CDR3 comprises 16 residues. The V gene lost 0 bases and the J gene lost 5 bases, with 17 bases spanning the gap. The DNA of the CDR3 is TGTGCCAGCAGCGTAGGGGATTGGGGCGGGGTGACTGAAGCTTTCTTT. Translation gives CASSVGDWGGVTEAFF.

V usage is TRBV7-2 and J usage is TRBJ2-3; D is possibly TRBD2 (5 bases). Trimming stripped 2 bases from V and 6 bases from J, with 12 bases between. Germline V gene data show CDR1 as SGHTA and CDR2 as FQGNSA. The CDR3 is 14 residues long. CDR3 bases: TGTGCCAGCAGCTTAAATGAGGGCCCGGATACGCAGTATTTT. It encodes CASSLNEGPDTQYF.